The rows below give T cell receptor beta chains drawn from one sample of a study of beta chain features in type 1 diabetes. Sequenced by immunoSEQ multiplex PCR; TCRdb stores in-frame clones only, minus some. Seen here are some 230,000 clones, about 10% observed once, and the top ten hold 0.03% to 0.035%. Sequencing input: naive CD4+ T cells from blood. Every receptor here comes from a woman aged 18-30 years in good health. The CDR3 runs from the conserved cysteine through the conserved F or W. D genes are given only for firm matches.

D	V	J	CDR3
NA	TRBV14	TRBJ1-3	CASSQVRLRSGNTIYF
NA	TRBV9	TRBJ1-6	CASSESPGGQDNSPLHF
NA	TRBV5-1	TRBJ2-1	CASSYDSYNEQFF
TRBD2	TRBV5-4	TRBJ2-7	CASSLSGGDYEQYF
TRBD1	TRBV4-1	TRBJ1-2	CASSQHRGNNYGYTF
TRBD2	TRBV4-2	TRBJ2-5	CASSQDRSSGDQETQYF
NA	TRBV19	TRBJ2-3	CASSMQGSNTDTQYF
NA	TRBV30	TRBJ1-1	CAWRHGQRMNTEAFF
TRBD1	TRBV9	TRBJ2-1	CASSVGDRGYNEQFF
NA	TRBV19	TRBJ1-2	CASSRGQSDYGYTF
TRBD1	TRBV2	TRBJ1-1	CASSEDRGNTEAFF
TRBD1	TRBV11-2	TRBJ2-7	CASSSYRGPPYEQYF
NA	TRBV7-2	TRBJ2-3	CASSLTMGTDTQYF
TRBD2	TRBV7-9	TRBJ2-1	CASSSARGGFGNEQFF
TRBD2	TRBV7-9	TRBJ2-1	CASSLGTRLGEQFF
TRBD1	TRBV9	TRBJ2-2	CASRRTGTDFSANTGELFF
TRBD1	TRBV2	TRBJ2-5	CASSLDRGRQETQYF
NA	TRBV9	TRBJ1-1	CASSVGGWNTEAFF
NA	TRBV5-6	TRBJ1-2	CASSLGANYGYTF
TRBD2	TRBV5-1	TRBJ2-5	CASSLGASGTGRETQYF
NA	TRBV5-1	TRBJ1-2	CASSLGQDYGYTF
TRBD1	TRBV9	TRBJ2-7	CASSVAWDRAYEQYF
TRBD1	TRBV6-5	TRBJ2-7	CASTDRGSYEQYF
NA	TRBV30	TRBJ1-1	CAWSEQGITEAFF
NA	TRBV5-6	TRBJ1-1	CASSLNFWSRGNTEAFF
NA	TRBV15	TRBJ2-1	CATSRDQAAYNEQFF
NA	TRBV5-1	TRBJ2-2	CASSFQGNTGELFF